The 25 T cell receptor beta chains listed next were all sequenced from one sample in a study of blood T cell repertoires in COVID-19. Clones were sequenced by immunoSEQ multiplex PCR, and TCRdb holds only the in-frame ones, with some missing. The table shows under 200,000 clones, with about 83% occurring only once. The source material was peripheral blood. Receptors were obtained from a middle-aged man who had recovered from COVID-19.

The J gene is TRBJ1-5, the V gene TRBV24-1; 11 bases match TRBD1. CDR3 length: 18 residues. Per germline, CDR1 KGHDR and CDR2 SFDVKD. V was clipped by 3 bases and J by 3 bases; unmatched bases: 9. CDR3 sequence reads: CATSDGRRGQGVNQPQHF. Written as DNA, the CDR3 is TGTGCCACCAGTGATGGGAGAAGGGGACAGGGGGTCAATCAGCCCCAGCATTTT.

The rearrangement uses TRBV7-6 and TRBJ2-3, with TRBD2 identical over 8 bases. Germline V gene data show CDR1 as SGHVS and CDR2 as FNYEAQ. The trim removed 0 bases at V and 4 bases at J, leaving 12 bases unmatched. This CDR3 contains 18 residues. CDR3 sequence: CASSLAPGTSTTADTQYF. The CDR3, as DNA: TGTGCCAGCAGCTTAGCGCCGGGGACTAGTACGACGGCAGATACGCAGTATTTT.

The V gene is TRBV30, the J gene TRBJ2-7; tentative D call: TRBD2 (6 bases). In germline, CDR1 is GTSNPN, CDR2 SVGIG (reference sequence). The germline V and J ends were trimmed by 2 bases and 5 bases, with 16 bases remaining between them. CDR3 length equals 14 residues. This CDR3 reads CAWSPPREAHEQYF. DNA of the CDR3: TGTGCCTGGAGTCCCCCGCGGGAAGCTCACGAGCAGTACTTC.

This clone was seen a handful of times. J is TRBJ2-2 and V is TRBV5-4; weak D call: TRBD1 (6 bases). V lost 4 bases to trimming and J lost 0 bases, with 13 bases between them. Germline CDR1 reads SGHNT; CDR2 reads YYREEE (reference sequence). The CDR3 spans 16 residues. The CDR3 coding sequence is TGTGCCAGCAGCGGAGGACAGTTCGCGAACACCGGGGAGCTGTTTTTT. Protein product: CASSGGQFANTGELFF.

The gene calls are TRBV7-8 and TRBJ1-4; D remains unclear. This CDR3 region has 13 residues. Germline-derived CDR1 and CDR2 are SGHVS and FQNEAQ. The V end lost 6 bases, the J end lost 3 bases, and 8 bases lay between the germline ends. The CDR3 DNA is TGTGCCAGCAGGAGACAAGCTAATGAAAAACTGTTTTTT. It codes for CASRRQANEKLFF.

This clone was observed a handful of times. This sequence joins TRBV11-2 and TRBJ2-2; 7 bases align to TRBD2. This CDR3 is 13 amino acids long. J gave up 6 bases and V 5 bases, and 3 bases lay outside the gene matches. CDR1 SGHAT and CDR2 FQNNGV come from the germline V gene. CDR3 loop: CASSLTSAGELFF. CDR3 nucleotide sequence: TGTGCCAGCAGCCTTACTAGCGCCGGGGAGCTGTTTTTT.

This chain links TRBV29-1 with TRBJ1-2; no clear D gene. Per germline, CDR1 SQVTM and CDR2 ANQGSEA. The length of the CDR3 is 11 residues. Trimming pared 7 bases from V and 3 bases from J, leaving 9 bases between. In DNA, the CDR3 is TGCAGCGACGAGCGGGACTATGGCTACACCTTC. Translated: CSDERDYGYTF.

V gene TRBV7-3 combines with J gene TRBJ2-2; unclear D gene. The CDR3 loop spans 15 amino acids. Germline CDR1 SGHTA, CDR2 FQGTGA. V was shortened by 3 bases and J by 0 bases, with 8 bases between the two germline ends. The chain's CDR3 is CASSFGPANTGELFF. The CDR3 DNA follows: TGTGCCAGCAGCTTTGGCCCTGCGAACACCGGGGAGCTGTTTTTT.

The chain links TRBV5-1 to TRBJ2-7, with 7 bases lining up with TRBD1. Germline CDR1 SGHRS, CDR2 YFSETQ. The CDR3 spans 16 residues. V lost 0 bases, J lost 2 bases, and 8 bases stayed unmatched. CDR3 in amino acids: CASSLATGSRTYEQYF. CDR3 nucleotides: TGCGCCAGCAGCTTGGCGACAGGGTCACGGACCTACGAGCAGTACTTC.

The chain has TRBV24-1 and TRBJ2-5; maybe TRBD1 (6 bases). The CDR3 spans 15 residues. Germline-derived CDR1 and CDR2 are KGHDR and SFDVKD. Trimming took off 1 base at V and 4 bases at J, with 12 bases between the two ends. The CDR3 reads CATSDFLGARETQYF. The CDR3 DNA is TGTGCCACCAGTGATTTTTTGGGGGCCCGAGAGACCCAGTACTTC.

The chain carries TRBV14 and TRBJ2-4, with a tentative D call TRBD1 (5 bases). Germline lookup yields CDR1 SGHDN and CDR2 FVKESK. V lost 3 bases to trimming and J lost 7 bases, with 16 bases between them. The CDR3 contains 15 residues. CDR3 protein: CASSQSTGVVNIQYF. The CDR3 region has the DNA TGTGCCAGCAGCCAGTCTACAGGAGTTGTTAACATTCAGTACTTC. Full variable domain (missing parts from reference TRBV14 and TRBJ2-4): EAGVTQFPSHSVIEKGQTVTLRCDPISGHDNLYWYRRVMGKEIKFLLHFVKESKQDESGMPNNRFLAERTGGTYSTLKVQPAELEDSGVYFCASSQSTGVVNIQYFGAGTRLSVL.

The J gene is TRBJ1-3, the V gene TRBV7-9; D ambiguous. The CDR3 extends over 15 amino acids. V lost 1 base and J lost 4, with 11 bases in between. Per germline, CDR1 SEHNR and CDR2 FQNEAQ (reference sequence). The CDR3 DNA follows: TGTGCCAGCAGCTTAGGGACTGGGATCGGAAACACCATATATTTT. This translates into CASSLGTGIGNTIYF.

The chain couples TRBV7-2 to TRBJ1-3; no reliable D call. The CDR3 contains 15 residues. The V gene's germline CDR1 is SGHTA and CDR2 FQGNSA. V shed 5 bases and J shed 0 bases, with 11 bases lying between them. CDR3 sequence (DNA): TGTGCCAGCAGCGAATCCCCCAGCTCTGGAAACACCATATATTTT. Its protein product is CASSESPSSGNTIYF.

In this sample, this clone turned up once. V gene TRBV4-3 combines with J gene TRBJ2-1; TRBD2 matches at 9 bases. The CDR3 runs to 17 residues. J was trimmed by 4 bases and V by 1 base; bases with no gene match: 8. Germline V gives CDR1 LGHNA, CDR2 YSLEER. CDR3 nucleotide sequence: TGCGCCAGCAGCCAAGTCTTCGGCGGGGGGGCGTACAATGAGCAGTTCTTC. Protein sequence: CASSQVFGGGAYNEQFF.

The chain couples TRBV4-2 to TRBJ2-4, with 9 bases identical to TRBD1. The CDR3 spans 16 residues. From germline, CDR1 is LGHNA and CDR2 YNFKEQ. V was pared by 5 bases and J by 4 bases, with 9 bases of the junction left unmatched. The CDR3 DNA reads TGTGCCAGCAGCACCATCTCGACAGGGGGTAAAAACATTCAGTACTTC. Protein product: CASSTISTGGKNIQYF.

The chain recombines TRBV6-2 or TRBV6-3 with TRBJ2-3, with TRBD2 matching over 8 bases. The V gene end was trimmed by 6 bases and the J gene end by 4 bases; junction bases not matched to a gene: 12. This CDR3 comprises 16 residues. Looked up from germline, CDR1 is MNHEY and CDR2 is SVGEGT. The CDR3 sequence: CASSYGTRFSPDTQYF. The CDR3, as DNA: TGTGCCAGCAGCTATGGGACTAGATTTAGTCCAGATACGCAGTATTTT.

This sequence joins TRBV24-1 and TRBJ2-1; TRBD2 agrees at 11 bases. Germline V gene lookup returns CDR1 KGHDR and CDR2 SFDVKD. The CDR3 length is 15 residues. Trimming removed 7 bases from V and 4 bases from J; junction bases left unmatched: 5. The CDR3 coding sequence is TGTGCCACCAGGCCGGGACTAGCGGCATACAATGAGCAGTTCTTC. This translates into CATRPGLAAYNEQFF.

The V call is TRBV7-9, the J call TRBJ1-4; D remains unclear. Germline CDR1 reads SEHNR; CDR2 reads FQNEAQ (reference sequence). V lost 2 bases and J 8 bases, leaving 18 bases between the germline ends. CDR3 length: 16 amino acids. CDR3 amino acids: CASSLNPDSQEEKLFF. The CDR3, as DNA: TGTGCCAGCAGCTTAAACCCGGACTCTCAGGAGGAAAAACTGTTTTTT.

V is TRBV3-1 (or the pseudogene TRBV3-2) and J is TRBJ2-1, with D tentatively TRBD2 (6 bases). V lost 1 base to trimming and J lost 6 bases, with 16 bases between them. This CDR3 contains 16 residues. Germline V CDR1 and CDR2: LGHDT, YNNKEL (reference sequence). This CDR3 reads CASSQVTTGTGNEQFF. The CDR3 DNA follows: TGTGCCAGCAGCCAAGTTACCACCGGGACTGGCAATGAGCAGTTCTTC.

The chain uses TRBV7-2 and TRBJ2-7; no reliable D call. Germline CDR1 reads SGHTA; CDR2 reads FQGNSA. Trimming removed 5 bases from V and 6 bases from J, with 14 bases in between. This CDR3 has 13 residues. The CDR3 region is CASSGTLSAEQYF. CDR3 in DNA: TGTGCCAGCAGCGGAACACTAAGTGCCGAGCAGTACTTC.

This clone has just a few counts. This chain links TRBV9 with TRBJ1-1; 7 nucleotides match TRBD1. CDR3 length equals 15 residues. The germline CDR1 and CDR2 sequences are SGDLS and YYNGEE. V gave up 0 bases and J gave up 6 bases; unmatched junction bases: 8. The CDR3 is CASSVGSGGIPEAFF. CDR3 DNA sequence: TGTGCCAGCAGCGTAGGTTCAGGGGGTATCCCTGAAGCTTTCTTT.

Only a few counts were recorded for this clone. The chain is built from TRBV19 and TRBJ1-6; maybe TRBD1 (5 bases). CDR1 and CDR2 from the germline V gene are LNHDA and SQIVND (reference sequence). CDR3 length equals 16 residues. The V gene lost 6 bases and the J gene lost 2 bases, with 14 bases spanning the gap. CDR3 loop: CASRPGGAAYNSPLHF. The CDR3, as DNA: TGTGCCAGTAGGCCCGGGGGAGCGGCCTATAATTCACCCCTCCACTTT.

This chain joins TRBV4-2 and TRBJ1-6; D possibly corresponds to TRBD1 (5 bases). V was pared by 6 bases and J by 7 bases, with 10 bases between. Germline assignment: CDR1 LGHNA and CDR2 YNFKEQ. This CDR3 contains 13 residues. The DNA for the CDR3 is TGTGCCAGCAGGTACCGGACAAATTCACCCCTCCACTTT. This gives the protein CASRYRTNSPLHF.

The chain's CDR3 is CASSEGDRGRQETQYF. DNA of the CDR3: TGTGCCAGCAGTGAAGGGGACAGGGGGCGGCAGGAGACCCAGTACTTC. The chain employs TRBV2 and TRBJ2-5; TRBD1 matches at 12 bases. The V and J ends lost 1 base and 5 bases, in that order; junction bases with no gene match: 5. Germline V gene data show CDR1 as SNHLY and CDR2 as FYNNEI. This CDR3 spans 16 amino acids.

This clone was detected only once. The chain uses TRBV7-6 and TRBJ1-2; D may be TRBD1 (5 bases). Germline CDR1 is SGHVS and CDR2 is FNYEAQ. The ends were cut back, 4 bases at V and 8 bases at J, with 17 bases in the middle. There are 14 residues in the CDR3. CDR3 residues: CASSSGTNQRGYTF. The CDR3 bases are TGTGCCAGCAGCTCGGGGACTAACCAGAGGGGCTACACCTTC.